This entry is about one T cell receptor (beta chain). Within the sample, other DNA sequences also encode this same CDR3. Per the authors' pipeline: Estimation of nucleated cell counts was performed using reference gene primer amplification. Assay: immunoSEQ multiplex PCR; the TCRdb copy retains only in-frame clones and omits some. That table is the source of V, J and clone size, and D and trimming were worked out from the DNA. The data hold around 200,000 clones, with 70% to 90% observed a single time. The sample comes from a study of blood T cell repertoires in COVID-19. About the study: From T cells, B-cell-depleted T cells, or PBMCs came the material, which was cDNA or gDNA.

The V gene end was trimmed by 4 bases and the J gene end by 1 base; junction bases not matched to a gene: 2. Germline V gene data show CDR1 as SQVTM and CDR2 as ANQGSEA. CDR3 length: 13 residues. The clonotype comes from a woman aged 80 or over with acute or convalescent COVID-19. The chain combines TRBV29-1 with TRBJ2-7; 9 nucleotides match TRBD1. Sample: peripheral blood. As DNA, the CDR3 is TGCAGCGTTGGTGGGACAGGGTCCTACGAGCAGTACTTC. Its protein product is CSVGGTGSYEQYF.